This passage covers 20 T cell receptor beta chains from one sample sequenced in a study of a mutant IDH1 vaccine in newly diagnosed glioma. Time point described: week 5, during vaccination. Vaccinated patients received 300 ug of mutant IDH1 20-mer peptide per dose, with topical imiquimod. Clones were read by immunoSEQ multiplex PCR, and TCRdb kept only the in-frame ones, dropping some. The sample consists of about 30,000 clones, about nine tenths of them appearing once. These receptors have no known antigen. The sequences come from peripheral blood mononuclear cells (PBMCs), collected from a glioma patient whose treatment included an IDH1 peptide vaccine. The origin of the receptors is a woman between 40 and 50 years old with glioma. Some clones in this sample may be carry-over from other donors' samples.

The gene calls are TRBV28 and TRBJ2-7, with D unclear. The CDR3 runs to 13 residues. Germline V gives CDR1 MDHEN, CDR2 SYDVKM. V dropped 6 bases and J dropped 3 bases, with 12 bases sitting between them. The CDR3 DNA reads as TGTGCCAGCAGGGTATCTCATGGCTACGAGCAGTACTTC. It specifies CASRVSHGYEQYF.

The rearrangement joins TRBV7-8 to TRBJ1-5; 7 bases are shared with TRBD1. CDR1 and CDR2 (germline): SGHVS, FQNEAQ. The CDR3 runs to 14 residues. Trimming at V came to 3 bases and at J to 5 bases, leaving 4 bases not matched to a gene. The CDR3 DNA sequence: TGTGCCAGCAGCTTTTTTCAGGGGGATCAGCCCCAGCATTTT. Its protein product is CASSFFQGDQPQHF.

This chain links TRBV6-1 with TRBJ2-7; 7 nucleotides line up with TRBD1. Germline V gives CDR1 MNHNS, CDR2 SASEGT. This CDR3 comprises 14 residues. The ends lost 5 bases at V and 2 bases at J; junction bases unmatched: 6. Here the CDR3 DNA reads TGTGCCAGCAGTTCCCGGACAGGTACCTACGAGCAGTACTTC. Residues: CASSSRTGTYEQYF.

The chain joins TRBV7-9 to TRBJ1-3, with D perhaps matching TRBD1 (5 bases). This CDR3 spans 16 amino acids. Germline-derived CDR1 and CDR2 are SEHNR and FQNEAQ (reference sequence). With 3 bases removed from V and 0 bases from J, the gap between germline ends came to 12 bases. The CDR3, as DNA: TGTGCCAGCAGCTTTCCAGGGCCAAGCTCTGGAAACACCATATATTTT. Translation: CASSFPGPSSGNTIYF.

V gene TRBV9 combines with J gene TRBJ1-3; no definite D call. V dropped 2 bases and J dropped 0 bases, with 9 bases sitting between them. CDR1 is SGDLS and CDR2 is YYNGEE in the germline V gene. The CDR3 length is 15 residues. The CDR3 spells CASSVDGGSGNTIYF. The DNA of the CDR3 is TGTGCCAGCAGCGTCGACGGAGGCTCTGGAAACACCATATATTTT.

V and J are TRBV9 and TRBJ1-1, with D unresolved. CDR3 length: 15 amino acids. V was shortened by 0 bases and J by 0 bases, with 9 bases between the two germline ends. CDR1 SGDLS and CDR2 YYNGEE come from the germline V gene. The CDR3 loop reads CASSVAGNMNTEAFF. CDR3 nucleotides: TGTGCCAGCAGCGTAGCGGGGAACATGAACACTGAAGCTTTCTTT.

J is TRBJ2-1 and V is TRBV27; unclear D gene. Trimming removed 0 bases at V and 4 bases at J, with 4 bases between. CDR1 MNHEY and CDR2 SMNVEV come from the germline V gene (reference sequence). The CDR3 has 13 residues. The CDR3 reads CASSLSIYNEQFF. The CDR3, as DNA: TGTGCCAGCAGTTTATCGATATACAATGAGCAGTTCTTC.

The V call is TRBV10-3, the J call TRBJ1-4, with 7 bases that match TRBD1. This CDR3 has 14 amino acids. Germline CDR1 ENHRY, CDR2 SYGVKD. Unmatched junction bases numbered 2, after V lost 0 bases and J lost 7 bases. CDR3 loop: CAISESRTGEKLFF. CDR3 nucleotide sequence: TGTGCCATCAGTGAGTCGAGGACAGGTGAAAAACTGTTTTTT.

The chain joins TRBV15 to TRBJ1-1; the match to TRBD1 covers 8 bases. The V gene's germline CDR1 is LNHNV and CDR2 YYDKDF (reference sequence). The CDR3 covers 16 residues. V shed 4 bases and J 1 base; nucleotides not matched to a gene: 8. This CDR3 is CATSTRGRGQNTEAFF. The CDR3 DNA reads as TGTGCCACCAGCACCCGGGGCAGGGGGCAGAACACTGAAGCTTTCTTT.

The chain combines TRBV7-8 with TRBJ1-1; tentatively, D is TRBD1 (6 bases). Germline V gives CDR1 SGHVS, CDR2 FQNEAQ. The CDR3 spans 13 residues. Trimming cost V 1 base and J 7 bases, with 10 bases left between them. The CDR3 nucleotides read TGTGCCAGCAGCTTAGGGGGGGCCGGTGAAGCTTTCTTT. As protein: CASSLGGAGEAFF.

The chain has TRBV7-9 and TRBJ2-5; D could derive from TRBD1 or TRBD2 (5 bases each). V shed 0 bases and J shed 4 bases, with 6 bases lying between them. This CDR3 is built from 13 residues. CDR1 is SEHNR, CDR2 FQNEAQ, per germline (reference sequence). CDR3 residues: CASSLARGETQYF. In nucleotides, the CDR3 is TGTGCCAGCAGCTTAGCGAGGGGAGAGACCCAGTACTTC.

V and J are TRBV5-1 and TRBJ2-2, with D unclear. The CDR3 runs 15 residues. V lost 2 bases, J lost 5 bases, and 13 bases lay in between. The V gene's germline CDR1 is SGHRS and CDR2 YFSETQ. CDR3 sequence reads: CASSLETQPTGELFF. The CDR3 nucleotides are TGCGCCAGCAGCTTAGAGACTCAACCGACCGGGGAGCTGTTTTTT.

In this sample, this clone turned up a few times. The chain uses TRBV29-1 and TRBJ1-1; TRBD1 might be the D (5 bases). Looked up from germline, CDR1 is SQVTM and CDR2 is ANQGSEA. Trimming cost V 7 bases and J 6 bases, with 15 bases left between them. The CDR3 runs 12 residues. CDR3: CSAYRRGAEAFF. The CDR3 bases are TGCAGCGCATACAGGCGGGGGGCTGAAGCTTTCTTT.

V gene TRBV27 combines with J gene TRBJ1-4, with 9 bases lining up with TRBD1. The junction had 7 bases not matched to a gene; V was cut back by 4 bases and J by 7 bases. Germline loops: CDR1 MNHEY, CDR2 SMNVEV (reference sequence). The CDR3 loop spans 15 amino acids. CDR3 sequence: CASSWGTGLGEKLFF. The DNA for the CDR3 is TGTGCCAGCAGTTGGGGGACAGGGTTGGGTGAAAAACTGTTTTTT.

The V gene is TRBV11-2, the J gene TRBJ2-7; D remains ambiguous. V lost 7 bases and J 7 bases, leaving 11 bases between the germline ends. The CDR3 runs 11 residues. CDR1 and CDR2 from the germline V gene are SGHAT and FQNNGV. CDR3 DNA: TGTGCCAGCAAAATGGGTGGGGAGCAGTACTTC. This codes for CASKMGGEQYF.

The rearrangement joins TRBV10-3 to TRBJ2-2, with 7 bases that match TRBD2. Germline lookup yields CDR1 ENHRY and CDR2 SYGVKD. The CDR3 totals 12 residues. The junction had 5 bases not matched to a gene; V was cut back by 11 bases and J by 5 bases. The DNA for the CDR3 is TGTGCCGCCGGCGGGGGAACCGGGGAGCTGTTTTTT. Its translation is CAAGGGTGELFF.

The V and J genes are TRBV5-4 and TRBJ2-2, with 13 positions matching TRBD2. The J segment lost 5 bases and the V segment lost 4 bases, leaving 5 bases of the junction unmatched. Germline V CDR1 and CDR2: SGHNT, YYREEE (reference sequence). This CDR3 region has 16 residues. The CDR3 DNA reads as TGTGCCAGCAGCCCGGGACTAGCGGGACAAACCGGGGAGCTGTTTTTT. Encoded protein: CASSPGLAGQTGELFF.

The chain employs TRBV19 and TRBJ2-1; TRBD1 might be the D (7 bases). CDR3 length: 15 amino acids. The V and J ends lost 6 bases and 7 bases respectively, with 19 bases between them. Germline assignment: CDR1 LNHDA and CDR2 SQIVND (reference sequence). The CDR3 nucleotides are TGTGCCAGTAGAAGGAGGGGGCCCCAGAGTAATGAGCAGTTCTTC. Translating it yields CASRRRGPQSNEQFF.

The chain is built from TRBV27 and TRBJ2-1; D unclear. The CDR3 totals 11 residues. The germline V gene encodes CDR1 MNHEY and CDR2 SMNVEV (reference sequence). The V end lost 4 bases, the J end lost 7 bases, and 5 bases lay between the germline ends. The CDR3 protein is CASSYYNEQFF. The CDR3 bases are TGTGCCAGCAGTTACTATAATGAGCAGTTCTTC.

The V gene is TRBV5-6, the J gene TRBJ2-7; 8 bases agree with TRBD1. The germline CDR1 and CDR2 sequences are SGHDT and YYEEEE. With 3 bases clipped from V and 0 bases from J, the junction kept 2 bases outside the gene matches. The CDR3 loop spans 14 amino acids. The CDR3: CASSWTGPSYEQYF. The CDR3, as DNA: TGTGCCAGCAGCTGGACAGGGCCCTCCTACGAGCAGTACTTC.